This is a list of T cell receptor beta chains from one sample in a study of T-cell reconstitution after alpha-beta-depleted transplantation in children. TCRdb passed the PCR reads through MiXCR, listing each CDR3 protein once. The sample has about 610,000 distinct CDR3 sequences; about 10% are singletons. This specimen was PBMCs from the stem cell graft donor, taken from the stem cell graft. All receptors derive from a human donor who donated a stem cell graft to a child with acute myeloid leukemia. CDR3s leave out the opening cysteine and the closing phenylalanine or tryptophan.

v_gene,j_gene,len,CDR3aa
TRBV6-4,TRBJ2-1,12,ASSVAGELREQF
TRBV15,TRBJ2-7,16,ATSSTAGTGVFRYEQY
TRBV5-1,TRBJ1-5,14,ASSSRDGHSNQPQH
TRBV20-1,TRBJ1-2,11,SARDRDRAGYT
TRBV20-1,TRBJ2-7,12,SAKGQEFTYEQY
TRBV6-1,TRBJ1-1,12,ASRFRGTKTEAF
TRBV30,TRBJ2-1,13,AWRLAGGQWGEQF
TRBV3-1,TRBJ1-2,14,ASSQSRSFMNYGYT
TRBV20-1,TRBJ1-5,14,SARDPGHAKRGPQH
TRBV12-3/TRBV12-4,TRBJ2-2,13,ASRSSSGSTGELF
TRBV21-1,TRBJ2-1,18,ASDTGEGKASDSSYNEQF
TRBV7-2,TRBJ2-3,11,ASSQLGSDTQY
TRBV12-3/TRBV12-4,TRBJ2-1,12,ASSFKPHYNEQF
TRBV7-2,TRBJ1-3,17,ASSHPGTGNAVTGNTIY
TRBV30,TRBJ1-1,10,AWTIRGHEAF
TRBV5-1,TRBJ2-3,13,ASSLARVESDTQY
TRBV7-3,TRBJ1-1,13,ASSSPRNRGTEAF
TRBV5-1,TRBJ2-7,13,ASSSDPTSIYEQY
TRBV4-3,TRBJ2-3,14,ASSQDAREWADTQY
TRBV29-1,TRBJ2-1,12,SVPSRGSYNEQF
TRBV7-9,TRBJ1-5,12,ASSSGGAGQPQH
TRBV29-1,TRBJ1-1,10,SVEGGGTEAF
TRBV29-1,TRBJ2-7,12,SVTERPPSYEQY
TRBV5-1,TRBJ1-1,11,ASSPGTGRAAF
TRBV7-9,TRBJ2-3,13,ASSLYQRERDTQY
TRBV5-6,TRBJ1-5,13,ASSLRGGLNQPQH
TRBV6-2/TRBV6-3,TRBJ2-7,15,ASSTPSLAVGSYEQY
TRBV7-2,TRBJ2-3,9,ASSLEVPQY
TRBV30,TRBJ2-7,11,ALSPSGSREQY
TRBV25-1,TRBJ1-5,13,ARYQGSFSNQPQH
TRBV3-1,TRBJ1-4,13,ASSHRGQGNEKLF
TRBV29-1,TRBJ2-4,13,SVEDRVSAKNIQY
TRBV7-9,TRBJ2-2,13,ASSLPGQRTGELF
TRBV6-1,TRBJ2-2,13,ASSASGRGVGELF
TRBV6-1,TRBJ2-5,13,AITRSRGTWETQY
TRBV24-1,TRBJ2-6,16,ATSDTQGGYSGANVLT
TRBV4-3,TRBJ2-1,13,ASSQGKQYYNEQF
TRBV20-1,TRBJ2-7,13,SARDLEGVPYEQY
TRBV29-1,TRBJ2-7,12,SVEDWGPTYEQY
TRBV5-1,TRBJ2-2,13,ASSFERPNTGELF
TRBV29-1,TRBJ2-3,13,STRGSGGGTDTQY
TRBV20-1,TRBJ2-7,12,SAISVSGPGEQY
TRBV6-1,TRBJ1-2,13,ASSPTGTGGSGYT
TRBV29-1,TRBJ1-2,10,SVEDRARRQT
TRBV20-1,TRBJ2-5,12,SARESGRGETQY
TRBV7-6,TRBJ1-4,13,ASSLADRGYEKLF
TRBV20-1,TRBJ2-3,13,SARDRAGYTDTQY
TRBV18,TRBJ2-4,11,ASSRDRGNIQY
TRBV12-3/TRBV12-4,TRBJ2-5,12,ASNKGLAGETQY
TRBV7-3,TRBJ2-3,11,ASSLEVADTQY
TRBV10-3,TRBJ2-5,12,AISEGLPQETQY
TRBV29-1,TRBJ2-7,9,SVRETYEQY
TRBV20-1,TRBJ2-1,14,SARRAGGPSTNEQF
TRBV5-1,TRBJ2-5,12,ASSADRGSETQY
TRBV7-3,TRBJ2-1,10,ASSFLGSEQF
TRBV7-9,TRBJ1-3,11,ASSFGEGNTIY
TRBV29-1,TRBJ2-5,11,SATPQGRETQY
TRBV6-2/TRBV6-3,TRBJ2-2,14,ASVASGVLGTGELF
TRBV5-1,TRBJ2-1,12,ASSFGQTYNEQF
TRBV7-7,TRBJ2-7,10,ASVSRVYEQY